A selection of T cell receptor beta chains follows, all from one sample in a study of T cells in localized non-small cell lung cancer. The data were produced by immunoSEQ multiplex PCR, yet TCRdb's version contains in-frame clones alone and is incomplete. The sample lists about 24,000 clones; approximately 86% were seen once. The starting material was peripheral blood, obtained before any cancer treatment. The receptors were gathered from a male donor older than 55 with stage II squamous cell lung carcinoma. CDR3s include the opening cysteine and the closing phenylalanine or tryptophan. The D gene is left open where the match is weak. Size is stated for part of the rows, as once, few or many counts, or as a class when the clone is expanded.

cdr3_length: 17; clone_size: once; j_call: TRBJ1-4; d_call: NA; v_call: TRBV9; cdr3_aa: CASSTQGGPGPYEKLFF; cdr3_nt: TGTGCCAGCAGCACACAGGGAGGGCCAGGCCCATATGAAAAACTGTTTTTT
cdr3_length: 14; clone_size: few; j_call: TRBJ2-7; d_call: NA; v_call: TRBV28; cdr3_aa: CASNPGYLSYEQYF; cdr3_nt: TGTGCCAGCAACCCGGGATATTTATCCTACGAGCAGTACTTC
cdr3_length: 13; clone_size: NA; j_call: TRBJ1-1; d_call: NA; v_call: TRBV28; cdr3_aa: CASSFLASGSAFF; cdr3_nt: TGTGCCAGCAGTTTCCTTGCGTCGGGATCAGCTTTCTTT
cdr3_length: 19; clone_size: NA; j_call: TRBJ1-3; d_call: NA; v_call: TRBV11-3; cdr3_aa: CASSLDSGTRLSSGNTIYF; cdr3_nt: TGTGCCAGCAGCTTAGATTCGGGGACACGTTTGAGCTCTGGAAACACCATATATTTT
cdr3_length: 13; clone_size: NA; j_call: TRBJ2-5; d_call: TRBD2; v_call: TRBV5-5; cdr3_aa: CASSYGLGETQYF; cdr3_nt: TGTGCCAGCAGCTACGGACTAGGGGAGACCCAGTACTTC
cdr3_length: 13; clone_size: NA; j_call: TRBJ2-2; d_call: NA; v_call: TRBV4-3; cdr3_aa: CASSRTRGGELFF; cdr3_nt: TGCGCCAGCAGCCGGACTAGGGGGGGGGAGCTGTTTTTT
cdr3_length: 14; clone_size: NA; j_call: TRBJ1-5; d_call: NA; v_call: TRBV15; cdr3_aa: CATSIGYSNQPQHF; cdr3_nt: TGTGCCACCAGCATTGGTTATAGCAATCAGCCCCAGCATTTT
cdr3_length: 16; clone_size: once; j_call: TRBJ1-3; d_call: NA; v_call: TRBV2; cdr3_aa: CASSDTGFGSGNTIYF; cdr3_nt: TGTGCCAGCAGTGATACGGGGTTCGGCTCTGGAAACACCATATATTTT
cdr3_length: 12; clone_size: NA; j_call: TRBJ2-3; d_call: NA; v_call: TRBV5-8; cdr3_aa: CASSLGRDTQYF; cdr3_nt: TGTGCCAGCAGCTTGGGGAGAGATACGCAGTATTTT
cdr3_length: 16; clone_size: once; j_call: TRBJ2-3; d_call: NA; v_call: TRBV5-3; cdr3_aa: CAGSGPEAISTDTQYF; cdr3_nt: TGTGCCGGTTCTGGGCCCGAGGCCATTAGCACAGATACGCAGTATTTT
cdr3_length: 13; clone_size: once; j_call: TRBJ1-5; d_call: NA; v_call: TRBV6-1; cdr3_aa: CASRQGSGQPQHF; cdr3_nt: TGTGCCAGCAGACAGGGATCGGGTCAGCCCCAGCATTTT
cdr3_length: 18; clone_size: NA; j_call: TRBJ2-2; d_call: TRBD2; v_call: TRBV9; cdr3_aa: CASSPAGTSGGTGGELFF; cdr3_nt: TGTGCCAGCAGCCCGGCCGGGACTAGCGGGGGAACGGGCGGGGAGCTGTTTTTT
cdr3_length: 14; clone_size: NA; j_call: TRBJ1-1; d_call: TRBD1; v_call: TRBV6-1; cdr3_aa: CASSEVGTGLNAFF; cdr3_nt: TGTGCCAGCAGTGAAGTGGGGACAGGGTTGAATGCTTTCTTT
cdr3_length: 13; clone_size: NA; j_call: TRBJ2-7; d_call: NA; v_call: TRBV5-4; cdr3_aa: CASSLEPPYEQYF; cdr3_nt: TGTGCCAGCAGCTTGGAGCCTCCCTACGAGCAGTACTTC
cdr3_length: 13; clone_size: NA; j_call: TRBJ1-2; d_call: NA; v_call: TRBV15; cdr3_aa: CATSLAREYGYTF; cdr3_nt: TGTGCCACCAGCTTAGCCAGGGAGTATGGCTACACCTTC
cdr3_length: 15; clone_size: NA; j_call: TRBJ2-7; d_call: NA; v_call: TRBV29-1; cdr3_aa: CSVRAGRGDYYEQYF; cdr3_nt: TGCAGCGTGAGGGCCGGCAGGGGGGATTACTACGAGCAGTACTTC
cdr3_length: 15; clone_size: once; j_call: TRBJ2-1; d_call: TRBD2; v_call: TRBV6-6; cdr3_aa: CASRGGGDSYNEQFF; cdr3_nt: TGTGCCAGCAGGGGCGGGGGGGACTCCTACAATGAGCAGTTCTTC
cdr3_length: 14; clone_size: once; j_call: TRBJ1-2; d_call: TRBD1; v_call: TRBV6-5; cdr3_aa: CASNKRQGDYGYTF; cdr3_nt: TGTGCCAGCAATAAACGACAGGGGGACTATGGCTACACCTTC
cdr3_length: 14; clone_size: NA; j_call: TRBJ1-4; d_call: NA; v_call: TRBV2; cdr3_aa: CASSAGQNNEKLFF; cdr3_nt: TGTGCCAGCAGTGCCGGACAGAATAATGAAAAACTGTTTTTT
cdr3_length: 15; clone_size: NA; j_call: TRBJ1-1; d_call: TRBD1; v_call: TRBV5-6; cdr3_aa: CASSSYDRGSTEAFF; cdr3_nt: TGTGCCAGCAGCTCGTATGACAGGGGAAGCACTGAAGCTTTCTTT
cdr3_length: 16; clone_size: NA; j_call: TRBJ2-3; d_call: NA; v_call: TRBV11-2; cdr3_aa: CASSLEWGKATDTQYF; cdr3_nt: TGTGCCAGCAGCTTAGAATGGGGGAAGGCCACAGATACGCAGTATTTT
cdr3_length: 15; clone_size: NA; j_call: TRBJ2-1; d_call: TRBD1; v_call: TRBV6-1; cdr3_aa: CASSEWGQGPDEQFF; cdr3_nt: TGTGCCAGCAGTGAATGGGGACAGGGGCCGGATGAGCAGTTCTTC
cdr3_length: 16; clone_size: NA; j_call: TRBJ2-2; d_call: TRBD2; v_call: TRBV27; cdr3_aa: CASSLRSGINHGELFF; cdr3_nt: TGTGCCAGCAGTTTACGTAGCGGGATAAATCACGGGGAGCTGTTTTTT
cdr3_length: 14; clone_size: NA; j_call: TRBJ2-2; d_call: TRBD2; v_call: TRBV7-2; cdr3_aa: CASSRAGGTGELFF; cdr3_nt: TGTGCCAGCAGCAGGGCGGGAGGAACCGGGGAGCTGTTTTTT